These 2 T cell receptor beta chains originate from one sample sequenced in a study of control samples from healthy donors and cancer patients (dated by TCRdb to 2020 to 2022). To prepare the library, the immunoSEQ multiplex PCR assay was applied. TCRdb took this table from immuneACCESS and kept in-frame rearrangements with V and J called. Such tables lack part of the clones; where checked against another copy, unresolved V genes explain under half of the gap, and the rest is unexplained. Present in this sample are 120,000 or so clones, roughly 87% of which were seen just once. The top ten clonotypes cover around 2% of the sample. Material: blood. These receptors were collected from a man between 18 and 35 years old in good health.

This chain joins TRBV2 and TRBJ1-2, with D tentatively TRBD1 (5 bases). CDR1 and CDR2 (germline): SNHLY, FYNNEI. Trimming removed 2 bases at V and 0 bases at J, with 10 bases between. The CDR3 totals 15 residues. The CDR3 loop is CASSERGRTNYGYTF. For the CDR3, the DNA is TGTGCCAGCAGTGAAAGGGGCCGAACTAACTATGGCTACACCTTC.

The rearrangement links TRBV9 to TRBJ2-5; possible D gene TRBD1, 5 bases. Trimming stripped 4 bases from V and 5 bases from J, with 27 bases between. The germline gives CDR1 SGDLS, CDR2 YYNGEE. The CDR3 is made up of 18 amino acids. DNA for the CDR3: TGTGCCAGCAGCCCGCGAAGCGTCGACAGTCCCCGTAGGGAGACCCAGTACTTC. Its protein is CASSPRSVDSPRRETQYF.